Presented here are 26 T cell receptor beta chains from one specimen sequenced in a study of beta chain features in type 1 diabetes. Study-level findings and limits: Shortening of TCRB CDR3s, moderate but significant, appeared in all four CD4+ subsets of Type 1 diabetes patients.

Every bit of the isolated RNA underwent reverse transcription, so sequencing read expressed TCRB transcripts. The method was immunoSEQ multiplex PCR; TCRdb's version includes in-frame clones alone and lacks a portion of them. The sample records about 240,000 clones, roughly 14% being singletons. The antigens for these receptors are not known. Specimen: naive CD4+ T cells from blood. The receptors were sampled from a man younger than 40 with type 1 diabetes.

A few counts support this clone. The chain couples TRBV6-1 to TRBJ2-7; a possible D gene is TRBD1 (5 bases). The V gene's germline CDR1 is MNHNS and CDR2 SASEGT. This CDR3 region has 13 residues. Deletions cut 5 bases from V and 2 bases from J, with 10 bases between. CDR3 in DNA: TGTGCCAGCAGTATTGACAGAGCCTACGAGCAGTACTTC. Protein sequence: CASSIDRAYEQYF.

This clone was detected a few times. The gene calls are TRBV18 and TRBJ2-3, with TRBD2 identical over 10 bases. The germline V gene encodes CDR1 KGHSH and CDR2 LQKENI. CDR3 length equals 19 residues. With V trimmed by 1 base and J by 4 bases, 14 bases remained unmatched. CDR3 residues: CASSPLTTGTSVTADTQYF. The CDR3 bases are TGTGCCAGCTCACCACTAACAACCGGGACTAGCGTAACTGCAGATACGCAGTATTTT. Drawing the rest from reference TRBV18 and TRBJ2-3, the complete variable domain is NAGVMQNPRHLVRRRGQEARLRCSPMKGHSHVYWYRQLPEEGLKFMVYLQKENIIDESGMPKERFSAEFPKEGPSILRIQQVVRGDSAAYFCASSPLTTGTSVTADTQYFGPGTRLTVL.

The chain is built from TRBV5-4 and TRBJ1-1; D unresolved. Germline V gives CDR1 SGHNT, CDR2 YYREEE (reference sequence). The CDR3 totals 15 residues. V lost 0 bases, J lost 1 base, and 10 bases lay in between. CDR3 amino acids: CASSLAPIENTEAFF. As DNA, the CDR3 is TGTGCCAGCAGCTTGGCCCCGATAGAGAACACTGAAGCTTTCTTT.

This clone was observed a few times. CDR3 nucleotides: TGTGCCAGCAGCGAGCGAAACACCGGGGAGCTGTTTTTT. This codes for CASSERNTGELFF. V is TRBV7-6 and J is TRBJ2-2; D is uncertain. Trimming left V 5 bases short and J 2 bases short, with 6 bases between. CDR3 length: 13 amino acids. Germline CDR1 reads SGHVS; CDR2 reads FNYEAQ.

V gene TRBV5-1 combines with J gene TRBJ2-1, with unresolved D. The CDR3 covers 15 residues. Germline lookup yields CDR1 SGHRS and CDR2 YFSETQ. V dropped 0 bases and J dropped 10 bases, with 17 bases sitting between them. CDR3 sequence (DNA): TGCGCCAGCAGCTTGGCGGAGCGATTAGGTTACGAGCAGTTCTTC. Its translation: CASSLAERLGYEQFF.

The V and J genes are TRBV6-6 and TRBJ2-5, with 8 bases matching TRBD1. Germline V lookup: CDR1 MNHNY, CDR2 SVGAGI (reference sequence). This CDR3 is 16 amino acids long. V was clipped by 6 bases and J by 3 bases; unmatched bases: 12. CDR3 in DNA: TGTGCCAGCAGCCCCCTCGGGACAGGATCAGAAGAGACCCAGTACTTC. Amino acids: CASSPLGTGSEETQYF.

This chain joins TRBV19 and TRBJ2-1; 7 bases line up with TRBD2. The ends lost 6 bases at V and 9 bases at J; junction bases unmatched: 8. The CDR3 spans 13 residues. Germline loops: CDR1 LNHDA, CDR2 SQIVND (reference sequence). CDR3 sequence: CASSFQRDGEQFF. The DNA for the CDR3 is TGTGCCAGTAGCTTTCAGCGGGACGGTGAGCAGTTCTTC. Together with reference TRBV19 and TRBJ2-1, the CDR3 gives the full variable domain: DGGITQSPKYLFRKEGQNVTLSCEQNLNHDAMYWYRQDPGQGLRLIYYSQIVNDFQKGDIAEGYSVSREKKESFPLTVTSAQKNPTAFYLCASSFQRDGEQFFGPGTRLTVL.

In this sample, this clone turned up a few times. The chain recombines TRBV29-1 with TRBJ1-1, with D tentatively TRBD1 (5 bases). This CDR3 spans 14 amino acids. V gave up 3 bases and J gave up 4 bases, with 15 bases separating them. Germline V gene data show CDR1 as SQVTM and CDR2 as ANQGSEA. In DNA form, the CDR3 reads TGCAGCGTTGACTTGGGACTCCGGGCCACTGAAGCTTTCTTT. Translation gives CSVDLGLRATEAFF.

This clone has only a few counts. The chain employs TRBV5-1 and TRBJ1-3; 7 bases line up with TRBD1. Germline lookup yields CDR1 SGHRS and CDR2 YFSETQ. V shed 3 bases and J 0 bases; nucleotides not matched to a gene: 0. The CDR3 has 14 amino acids. CDR3 sequence: CASSWDSSGNTIYF. CDR3 nucleotides: TGCGCCAGCAGCTGGGACAGCTCTGGAAACACCATATATTTT.

The rearrangement joins TRBV18 to TRBJ1-1, with 7 bases that match TRBD1. The CDR3 totals 15 residues. V lost 2 bases and J lost 1; bases outside the gene matches: 4. Per germline, CDR1 KGHSH and CDR2 LQKENI. The CDR3 loop reads CASSPFGDRNTEAFF. In DNA, the CDR3 is TGTGCCAGCTCACCATTCGGGGACAGGAACACTGAAGCTTTCTTT.

A single count supports this clone. The chain couples TRBV12-5 to TRBJ2-6, with TRBD1 matching 7 bases. The CDR3 covers 18 residues. Trimming took 5 bases from V and 1 from J; bases not matched to a gene: 11. The germline CDR1 and CDR2 sequences are LGHNT and FRNRAP. The CDR3 DNA reads TGTGCTAGTGGTCCCTCGGGACAGACGGTTTCTGGGGCCAACGTCCTGACTTTC. Translating it yields CASGPSGQTVSGANVLTF.

J is TRBJ1-1 and V is TRBV11-2; D might be TRBD1 (5 bases). Germline assignment: CDR1 SGHAT and CDR2 FQNNGV. This CDR3 comprises 14 residues. The V gene lost 2 bases and the J gene lost 4 bases, with 11 bases spanning the gap. DNA for the CDR3: TGTGCCAGCAGCTTATCAACAGGTAGCACTGAAGCTTTCTTT. Its translation is CASSLSTGSTEAFF.

A few counts support this clone. The chain employs TRBV7-9 and TRBJ2-1; 12 bases agree with TRBD2. Germline assignment: CDR1 SEHNR and CDR2 FQNEAQ (reference sequence). The CDR3 covers 17 residues. J lost 5 bases, V lost 5 bases, and 10 bases had no gene match. The CDR3 sequence is CASSVIWRTSGNNEQFF. The CDR3 region has the DNA TGTGCCAGCAGCGTTATATGGAGGACTAGCGGGAACAATGAGCAGTTCTTC.

V gene TRBV5-1 combines with J gene TRBJ1-6; D is unclear. In germline, CDR1 is SGHRS, CDR2 YFSETQ. Trimming took off 0 bases at V and 14 bases at J, with 12 bases between the two ends. The CDR3 totals 13 residues. The CDR3 sequence is CASSLAAVSALHF. CDR3 in DNA: TGCGCCAGCAGCTTGGCCGCGGTGAGCGCCCTCCACTTT.

This clone came up a few times. V is TRBV6-1 and J is TRBJ2-7, with TRBD1 matching over 9 bases. The CDR3 extends over 15 amino acids. Losses at the gene ends were 6 bases for V and 3 bases for J; bases not matched to a gene: 9. CDR1 is MNHNS, CDR2 SASEGT, per germline. The chain's CDR3 is CASSVNRDRDYEQYF. The CDR3 DNA reads TGTGCCAGCAGCGTCAACCGGGACAGGGACTACGAGCAGTACTTC.

This clone has just a few counts. This chain joins TRBV5-1 and TRBJ2-1; 9 bases are a match to TRBD1. V dropped 4 bases and J dropped 7; count of bases not matched to a gene: 3. Germline CDR1 SGHRS, CDR2 YFSETQ. CDR3 length: 13 residues. The CDR3 nucleotides read TGCGCCAGCAGCCTCGGGACAGGGAATGAGCAGTTCTTC. Residues: CASSLGTGNEQFF.

This clone showed up just a few times. This CDR3 is CASSPRTSVNNEQFF. In DNA, the CDR3 is TGTGCCAGCAGCCCCCGGACTAGCGTCAACAATGAGCAGTTCTTC. The chain uses TRBV7-9 and TRBJ2-1; the match to TRBD2 covers 9 bases. J was trimmed by 5 bases and V by 5 bases; bases with no gene match: 7. The CDR3 totals 15 residues. Germline-derived CDR1 and CDR2 are SEHNR and FQNEAQ (reference sequence).

The chain joins TRBV2 to TRBJ2-1; TRBD2 agrees at 7 bases. V trimming: 6 bases; J trimming: 9 bases; junction bases outside the gene matches: 5. The CDR3 loop spans 12 amino acids. Looked up from germline, CDR1 is SNHLY and CDR2 is FYNNEI. DNA of the CDR3: TGTGCCAGCAGGGGGCTAGCGGCTGAGCAGTTCTTC. It is translated as CASRGLAAEQFF.

This chain connects TRBV30 to TRBJ2-2, with TRBD1 matching over 11 bases. The CDR3 has 15 amino acids. CDR1 is GTSNPN and CDR2 is SVGIG in the germline V gene (reference sequence). The junction had 5 bases not matched to a gene; V was cut back by 5 bases and J by 3 bases. The CDR3 loop reads CAWAGTGGHTGELFF. DNA for the CDR3: TGTGCCTGGGCCGGGACAGGGGGTCACACCGGGGAGCTGTTTTTT.

This clone was observed a few times. The chain employs TRBV5-8 and TRBJ1-3, with unresolved D. CDR1 and CDR2 from the germline V gene are SGHTS and YDEGEE. There are 14 residues in the CDR3. Trimming pared 0 bases from V and 3 bases from J, leaving 7 bases between. The DNA of the CDR3 is TGTGCCAGCAGCTTGGGGCGGAATGGAAACACCATATATTTT. Translated: CASSLGRNGNTIYF.

This sequence joins TRBV6-5 and TRBJ2-6; D might be TRBD2 (5 bases). Germline V gene lookup returns CDR1 MNHEY and CDR2 SVGAGI. The CDR3 totals 15 residues. Trimming shortened V by 6 bases and J by 2 bases, and 11 bases separated the two germline ends. This chain's CDR3 is CASSPSGTGANVLTF. CDR3 nucleotides: TGTGCCAGCAGCCCTTCGGGGACTGGGGCCAACGTCCTGACTTTC.

The chain carries TRBV30 and TRBJ2-7; 9 bases agree with TRBD1. The CDR3 loop spans 13 amino acids. Germline-derived CDR1 and CDR2 are GTSNPN and SVGIG (reference sequence). V trimming: 3 bases; J trimming: 7 bases; junction bases outside the gene matches: 7. CDR3 DNA sequence: TGTGCCTGGAGCCCACAGGGGGCGGGGGAGCAGTACTTC. This codes for CAWSPQGAGEQYF.

This clone was picked up a small number of times. The genes are TRBV7-2 and TRBJ1-5, with 10 nucleotides matching TRBD1. V lost 5 bases to trimming and J lost 4 bases; unmatched junction nucleotides: 8. CDR3 size: 16 residues. In germline, CDR1 is SGHTA, CDR2 FQGNSA. The CDR3 sequence is CASSGRDRGWNQPQHF. Here the CDR3 DNA reads TGTGCCAGCAGCGGGCGGGACAGGGGATGGAATCAGCCCCAGCATTTT.

The CDR3 loop reads CASSYRDSTDTQYF. CDR3 in DNA: TGTGCCAGCAGTTACCGGGACTCCACAGATACGCAGTATTTT. This chain connects TRBV6-5 to TRBJ2-3; perhaps TRBD2 as D (6 bases). V gave up 2 bases and J gave up 2 bases, with 8 bases separating them. Looked up from germline, CDR1 is MNHEY and CDR2 is SVGAGI. CDR3 length: 14 residues.

V gene TRBV11-2 combines with J gene TRBJ1-1; 7 bases align to TRBD1. The CDR3 sequence is 15 residues long. Germline V gene lookup returns CDR1 SGHAT and CDR2 FQNNGV. Trimming took 3 bases from V and 0 from J; bases not matched to a gene: 4. CDR3: CASSLQGGMNTEAFF. DNA of the CDR3: TGTGCCAGCAGCTTGCAGGGGGGCATGAACACTGAAGCTTTCTTT.

The chain carries TRBV7-9 and TRBJ2-7, with TRBD1 identical over 8 bases. J lost 6 bases, V lost 11 bases, and 9 bases had no gene match. The germline V gene has CDR1 SEHNR and CDR2 FQNEAQ (reference sequence). This CDR3 is built from 12 residues. Here the CDR3 DNA reads TGTGCCGTCGACAGGGGTATCGTCGAGCAGTACTTC. Protein product: CAVDRGIVEQYF.